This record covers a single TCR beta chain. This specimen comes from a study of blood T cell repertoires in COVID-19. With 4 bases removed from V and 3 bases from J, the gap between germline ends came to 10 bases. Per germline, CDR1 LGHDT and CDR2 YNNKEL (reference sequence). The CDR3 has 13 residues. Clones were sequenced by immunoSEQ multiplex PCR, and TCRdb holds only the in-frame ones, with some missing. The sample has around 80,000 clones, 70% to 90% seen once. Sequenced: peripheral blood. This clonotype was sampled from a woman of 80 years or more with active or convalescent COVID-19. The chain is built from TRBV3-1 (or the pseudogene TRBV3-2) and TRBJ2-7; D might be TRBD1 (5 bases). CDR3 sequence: CASSRTRGYEQYF. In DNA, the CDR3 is TGTGCCAGCAGCCGGACAAGGGGCTACGAGCAGTACTTC.